These T cell receptor beta chains were read from a single sample in a study of OX40 agonist ivuxolimab in advanced cancers. Data came from immunoSEQ multiplex PCR; TCRdb stores just in-frame clones and leaves some out. The sample comprises about 71,000 clones, 86% of which are singletons, and roughly 2% rests with the top ten. The sequencing used CD4+ or CD8+ T cells sorted from blood, collected in a trial of the OX40 agonist ivuxolimab. These receptors originate from an adult with an advanced solid tumor such as melanoma, head and neck, liver or kidney cancer. CDR3s include the opening cysteine and the closing phenylalanine or tryptophan. Each record gives: J gene, V gene, clone size, D gene, CDR3 length, CDR3 DNA, CDR3 protein. The D gene is left open where the match is weak. Expanded clones get a size class; other rows say once, few or many, or leave the size out.

j_gene: TRBJ1-1; v_gene: TRBV5-4; abundance: -; d_gene: TRBD1; len: 13; CDR3nt: TGTGCCAGCAGCGGCGGACAGGGGGCCCTGGCTTTCTTT; CDR3aa: CASSGGQGALAFF
j_gene: TRBJ2-7; v_gene: TRBV5-4; abundance: -; d_gene: TRBD2; len: 17; CDR3nt: TGTGCCAGCAGCCGCTCGTCCGGGACTAGCGGGATGTACGAGCAGTACTTC; CDR3aa: CASSRSSGTSGMYEQYF
j_gene: TRBJ2-7; v_gene: TRBV7-2; abundance: -; d_gene: -; len: 12; CDR3nt: TGTGCCAGCAGCACGACAGGATTCGAGCAGTACTTC; CDR3aa: CASSTTGFEQYF
j_gene: TRBJ1-2; v_gene: TRBV7-9; abundance: -; d_gene: -; len: 12; CDR3nt: TGTGCCAGCAGCACCAAAAACTATGGCTACACCTTC; CDR3aa: CASSTKNYGYTF
j_gene: TRBJ1-3; v_gene: TRBV7-9; abundance: -; d_gene: -; len: 17; CDR3nt: TGTGCCAGCAGCCCATCGGGACGGGAGAGCTCTGGAAACACCATATATTTT; CDR3aa: CASSPSGRESSGNTIYF
j_gene: TRBJ2-4; v_gene: TRBV5-4; abundance: -; d_gene: -; len: 16; CDR3nt: TGTGCCAGCAGCTTGGGGACGAACCTAGCCAAAAACATTCAGTACTTC; CDR3aa: CASSLGTNLAKNIQYF
j_gene: TRBJ1-4; v_gene: TRBV10-3; abundance: few; d_gene: TRBD1; len: 12; CDR3nt: TGTGCCATCAAAGGGGGCCAAGAAAAACTGTTTTTT; CDR3aa: CAIKGGQEKLFF
j_gene: TRBJ2-5; v_gene: TRBV5-1; abundance: once; d_gene: TRBD2; len: 14; CDR3nt: TGCGCCAGCAGCTTGCCGGGGGGCCAAGAGACCCAGTACTTC; CDR3aa: CASSLPGGQETQYF
j_gene: TRBJ2-3; v_gene: TRBV6-6; abundance: once; d_gene: TRBD1; len: 16; CDR3nt: TGTGCCAGCAGTTTCCAGACGGGACAGGAAAAAGATACGCAGTATTTT; CDR3aa: CASSFQTGQEKDTQYF
j_gene: TRBJ1-2; v_gene: TRBV7-9; abundance: -; d_gene: -; len: 13; CDR3nt: TGTGCCAGCAGCTTATGGGACAAAGATGGCTACACCTTC; CDR3aa: CASSLWDKDGYTF
j_gene: TRBJ2-5; v_gene: TRBV5-8; abundance: -; d_gene: TRBD2; len: 16; CDR3nt: TGTGCCAGCAGTTTTGGACTAGCGGGGGACCGGGAGACCCAGTACTTC; CDR3aa: CASSFGLAGDRETQYF